What follows are 15 T cell receptor beta chains derived from one specimen sequenced in a study of shared clonotypes between healthy human individuals. Naive CD8 cells lacked CD45RO, underwent positive selection for CCR7 and left out terminally differentiated effector memory CD45RA+ cells. Generated by immunoSEQ multiplex PCR, the TCRdb table keeps only in-frame clones and is missing some. The sample consists of just over 2,000,000 clones, approximately 94% of them appearing once. Sample: naive CD8+ T cells sorted from blood. Source of these receptors: a man aged 18 to 30 in good health.

This chain links TRBV27 with TRBJ1-4; 7 bases match TRBD1. Germline assignment: CDR1 MNHEY and CDR2 SMNVEV (reference sequence). With 2 bases clipped from V and 8 bases from J, the junction kept 14 bases outside the gene matches. The CDR3 spans 17 residues. Written as DNA, the CDR3 is TGTGCCAGCAGTTTAATGAACCCACAGGGGCCAGGGGAAAAACTGTTTTTT. It encodes CASSLMNPQGPGEKLFF.

This clone was picked up one time. The chain employs TRBV7-9 and TRBJ1-2; 9 bases line up with TRBD1. Trimming removed 4 bases from V and 8 bases from J; junction bases left unmatched: 11. Germline V gene data show CDR1 as SEHNR and CDR2 as FQNEAQ (reference sequence). This CDR3 spans 15 amino acids. The CDR3 DNA reads TGTGCCAGCAGCTCGCCCACAGGGGGCAAGTTCGGCTACACCTTC. This sequence encodes CASSSPTGGKFGYTF.

A remark on this clone: The sample contains more than one DNA sequence encoding this CDR3. The V call is TRBV5-6, the J call TRBJ1-3; no firm D call. V lost 0 bases and J 0 bases, leaving 4 bases between the germline ends. Per germline, CDR1 SGHDT and CDR2 YYEEEE. The CDR3 sequence is 14 residues long. The CDR3 DNA is TGTGCCAGCAGCTTGGGTGTCTCTGGAAACACCATATATTTT. Its protein is CASSLGVSGNTIYF.

The chain joins TRBV19 to TRBJ2-2, with D unresolved. CDR3 length: 14 amino acids. CDR1 is LNHDA and CDR2 is SQIVND in the germline V gene (reference sequence). V shed 3 bases and J shed 7 bases, with 12 bases lying between them. CDR3 region: CASSIRPRSGELFF. The CDR3, as DNA: TGTGCCAGTAGTATTCGTCCGAGGAGCGGGGAGCTGTTTTTT.

V gene TRBV9 combines with J gene TRBJ1-2; possible D gene TRBD1, 5 bases. Trimming took 5 bases from V and 0 from J, leaving 20 bases between them. The germline CDR1 and CDR2 sequences are SGDLS and YYNGEE. The CDR3 consists of 17 residues. The CDR3 protein is CASSLGRKNRTNYGYTF. The CDR3 DNA is TGTGCCAGCAGTCTAGGACGGAAAAACAGGACTAACTATGGCTACACCTTC.

This chain uses TRBV18 with TRBJ1-1; unclear D gene. Germline values: CDR1 KGHSH, CDR2 LQKENI. With 0 bases removed from V and 4 bases from J, the gap between germline ends came to 12 bases. The CDR3 is 15 amino acids. CDR3 in amino acids: CASSPPNEIFTEAFF. DNA for the CDR3: TGTGCCAGCTCACCACCGAATGAGATTTTCACTGAAGCTTTCTTT.

The chain combines TRBV28 with TRBJ2-7; 7 bases align to TRBD2. The CDR3 sequence is 15 residues long. The germline gives CDR1 MDHEN, CDR2 SYDVKM. Trimming at V came to 0 bases and at J to 0 bases, leaving 2 bases not matched to a gene. The CDR3 here is CASSLWGGSSYEQYF. In DNA, the CDR3 is TGTGCCAGCAGTTTATGGGGAGGGAGCTCCTACGAGCAGTACTTC.

The chain links TRBV5-8 to TRBJ2-7; 9 bases align to TRBD1. The CDR3 runs to 12 residues. Germline V CDR1 and CDR2: SGHTS, YDEGEE. J gave up 3 bases and V 9 bases, and 4 bases lay outside the gene matches. The CDR3 here is CANQGQGYEQYF. DNA of the CDR3: TGTGCCAATCAGGGACAGGGCTACGAGCAGTACTTC.

The rearrangement links TRBV4-1 to TRBJ2-1, with D perhaps matching TRBD1 (5 bases). Germline values: CDR1 MGHRA, CDR2 YSYEKL. V was shortened by 3 bases and J by 2 bases, with 8 bases between the two germline ends. CDR3 length: 14 residues. CDR3 nucleotides: TGCGCCAGCAGCCAGCCAGGGACCTACAATGAGCAGTTCTTC. Translation: CASSQPGTYNEQFF.

This chain joins TRBV6-1 and TRBJ2-7, with 7 nucleotides matching TRBD1. CDR3 size: 15 residues. With 4 bases clipped from V and 3 bases from J, the junction kept 9 bases outside the gene matches. CDR1 is MNHNS and CDR2 is SASEGT in the germline V gene. CDR3 loop: CASSGVVGTDYEQYF. DNA of the CDR3: TGTGCCAGCAGTGGGGTGGTCGGGACAGACTACGAGCAGTACTTC.

The V call is TRBV11-2, the J call TRBJ2-1; D might be TRBD2 (5 bases). This CDR3 is 12 amino acids long. With 8 bases removed from V and 8 bases from J, the gap between germline ends came to 13 bases. Germline V lookup: CDR1 SGHAT, CDR2 FQNNGV. This chain's CDR3 is CASRRLGYEQFF. The DNA for the CDR3 is TGTGCCAGCCGGAGGCTGGGGTATGAGCAGTTCTTC.

V usage is TRBV21-1 and J usage is TRBJ2-7. TRBV21-1 represents a pseudogene. The CDR3 length is 16 residues. The CDR3, as DNA: TGTGCCAGCAGCAAAAGTCCGGCCTCCAAGGGTTACGAGCAGTACTTC. This encodes CASSKSPASKGYEQYF.

CDR3 in DNA: TGCGCCAGCACCTCTTCGGTAGATCTCGTGAACACTGAAGCTTTCTTT. The encoded protein is CASTSSVDLVNTEAFF. The chain recombines TRBV10-2 with TRBJ1-1; D not certain. CDR3 length equals 16 residues. In germline, CDR1 is WSHSY, CDR2 SAAADI. Trimming removed 7 bases at V and 0 bases at J, with 18 bases between.

This sequence joins TRBV4-1 and TRBJ2-3, with D maybe TRBD2 (6 bases). The V end lost 2 bases, the J end lost 2 bases, and 14 bases lay between the germline ends. This CDR3 has 16 amino acids. Germline CDR1 reads MGHRA; CDR2 reads YSYEKL. The CDR3 sequence is CASSQPPSGPTDTQYF. The DNA of the CDR3 is TGCGCCAGCAGCCAACCACCGAGCGGGCCCACAGATACGCAGTATTTT.

J is TRBJ1-4 and V is TRBV30, with TRBD1 as a possible D gene (5 bases). Germline V gene lookup returns CDR1 GTSNPN and CDR2 SVGIG (reference sequence). The length of the CDR3 is 15 residues. Trimming removed 5 bases at V and 0 bases at J, with 13 bases between. The CDR3 DNA sequence: TGTGCCTGGCAAAAAGGGGCAGCAACTAATGAAAAACTGTTTTTT. Translated: CAWQKGAATNEKLFF.